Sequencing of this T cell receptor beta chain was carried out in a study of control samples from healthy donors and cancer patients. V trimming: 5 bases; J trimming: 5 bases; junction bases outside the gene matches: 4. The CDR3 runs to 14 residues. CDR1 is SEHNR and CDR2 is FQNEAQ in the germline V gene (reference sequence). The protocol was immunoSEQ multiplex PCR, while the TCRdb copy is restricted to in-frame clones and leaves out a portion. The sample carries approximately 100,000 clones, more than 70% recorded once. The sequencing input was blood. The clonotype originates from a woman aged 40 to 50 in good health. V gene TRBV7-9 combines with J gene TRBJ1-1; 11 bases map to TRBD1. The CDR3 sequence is CASSGQGALTEAFF. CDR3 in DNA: TGTGCCAGCAGCGGACAGGGGGCCTTAACTGAAGCTTTCTTT.